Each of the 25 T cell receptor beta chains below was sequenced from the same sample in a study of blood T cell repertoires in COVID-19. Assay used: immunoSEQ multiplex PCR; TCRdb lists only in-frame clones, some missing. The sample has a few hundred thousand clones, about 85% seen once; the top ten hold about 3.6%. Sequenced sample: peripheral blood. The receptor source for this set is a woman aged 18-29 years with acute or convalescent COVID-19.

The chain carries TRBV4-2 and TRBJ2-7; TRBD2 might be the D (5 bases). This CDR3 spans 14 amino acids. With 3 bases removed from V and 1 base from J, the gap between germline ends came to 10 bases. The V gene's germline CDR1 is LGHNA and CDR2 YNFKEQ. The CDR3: CASSQDLASYEQYF. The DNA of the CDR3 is TGTGCCAGCAGCCAGGATCTAGCATCCTACGAGCAGTACTTC.

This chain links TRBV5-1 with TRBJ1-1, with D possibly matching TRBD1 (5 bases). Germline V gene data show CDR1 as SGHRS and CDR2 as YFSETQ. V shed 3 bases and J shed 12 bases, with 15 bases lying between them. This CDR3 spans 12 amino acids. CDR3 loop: CASSSHAGESFF. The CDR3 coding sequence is TGCGCCAGCAGCTCACATGCGGGGGAATCTTTCTTT.

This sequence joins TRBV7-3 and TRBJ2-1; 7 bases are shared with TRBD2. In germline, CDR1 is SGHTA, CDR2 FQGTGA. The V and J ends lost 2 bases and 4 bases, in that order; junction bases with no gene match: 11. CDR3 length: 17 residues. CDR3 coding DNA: TGTGCCAGCAGCTTATTCCATTTGGCTAGCGGATACAATGAGCAGTTCTTC. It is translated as CASSLFHLASGYNEQFF.

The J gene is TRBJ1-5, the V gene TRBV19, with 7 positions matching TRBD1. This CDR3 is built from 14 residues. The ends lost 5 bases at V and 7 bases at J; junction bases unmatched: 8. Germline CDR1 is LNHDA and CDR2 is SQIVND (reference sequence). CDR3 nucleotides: TGTGCCAGTAGTTCCCGACAGGGCGGGCAGCCCCAGCATTTT. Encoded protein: CASSSRQGGQPQHF. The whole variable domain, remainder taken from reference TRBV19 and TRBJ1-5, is DGGITQSPKYLFRKEGQNVTLSCEQNLNHDAMYWYRQDPGQGLRLIYYSQIVNDFQKGDIAEGYSVSREKKESFPLTVTSAQKNPTAFYLCASSSRQGGQPQHFGDGTRLSIL.

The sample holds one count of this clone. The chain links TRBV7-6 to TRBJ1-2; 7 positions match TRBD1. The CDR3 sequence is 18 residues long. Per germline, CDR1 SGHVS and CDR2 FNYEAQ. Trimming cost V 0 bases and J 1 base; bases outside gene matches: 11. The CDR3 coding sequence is TGTGCCAGCAGCTTAGCCTCGGGACAGAACTGGGGTAACTATGGCTACACCTTC. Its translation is CASSLASGQNWGNYGYTF.

This CDR3 is CASSSGQGNEKLFF. The CDR3 coding sequence is TGTGCCAGCAGCTCGGGACAGGGAAATGAAAAACTGTTTTTT. The V and J genes are TRBV7-9 and TRBJ1-4; 9 bases map to TRBD1. V was clipped by 4 bases and J by 5 bases; unmatched bases: 2. CDR1 is SEHNR and CDR2 is FQNEAQ in the germline V gene (reference sequence). The CDR3 spans 14 residues.

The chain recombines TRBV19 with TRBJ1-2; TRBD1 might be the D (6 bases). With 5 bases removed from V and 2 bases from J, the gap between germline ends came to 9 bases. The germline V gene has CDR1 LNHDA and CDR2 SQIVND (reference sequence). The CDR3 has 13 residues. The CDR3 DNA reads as TGTGCCAGTAGTCGGGACAAAAACTATGGCTACACCTTC. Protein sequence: CASSRDKNYGYTF.

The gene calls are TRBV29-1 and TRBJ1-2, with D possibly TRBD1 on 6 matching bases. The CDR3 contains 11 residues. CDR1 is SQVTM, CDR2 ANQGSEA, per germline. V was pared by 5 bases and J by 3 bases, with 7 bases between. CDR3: CSVSGDYGYTF. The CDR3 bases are TGCAGCGTTTCAGGGGACTATGGCTACACCTTC.

The CDR3 here is CASSFQGDTQYF. In nucleotides, the CDR3 is TGTGCCAGCAGTTTTCAGGGGGATACGCAGTATTTT. V usage is TRBV27 and J usage is TRBJ2-3; a possible D gene is TRBD1 (6 bases). Trimming stripped 3 bases from V and 6 bases from J, with 7 bases between. Germline V lookup: CDR1 MNHEY, CDR2 SMNVEV (reference sequence). The CDR3 contains 12 residues.

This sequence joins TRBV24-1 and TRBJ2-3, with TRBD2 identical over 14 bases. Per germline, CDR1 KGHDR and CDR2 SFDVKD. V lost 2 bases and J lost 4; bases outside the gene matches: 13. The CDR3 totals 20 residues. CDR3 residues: CATSDCRLAGGPGAADTQYF. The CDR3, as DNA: TGTGCCACCAGTGATTGCCGACTAGCGGGGGGGCCGGGGGCTGCAGATACGCAGTATTTT.

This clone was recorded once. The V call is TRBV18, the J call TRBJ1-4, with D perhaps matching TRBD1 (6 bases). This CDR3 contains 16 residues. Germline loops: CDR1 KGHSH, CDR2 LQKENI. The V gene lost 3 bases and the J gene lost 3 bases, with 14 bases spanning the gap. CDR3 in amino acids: CASSPSQGSANEKLFF. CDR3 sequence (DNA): TGTGCCAGCTCACCCAGCCAGGGGAGTGCTAATGAAAAACTGTTTTTT.

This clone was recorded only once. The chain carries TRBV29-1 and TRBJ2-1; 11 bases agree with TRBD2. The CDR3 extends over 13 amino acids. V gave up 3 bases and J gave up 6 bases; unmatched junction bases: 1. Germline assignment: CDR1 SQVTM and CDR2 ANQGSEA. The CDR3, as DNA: TGCAGCGTTGATAGCGGGAGGGGCAATGAGCAGTTCTTC. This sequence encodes CSVDSGRGNEQFF.

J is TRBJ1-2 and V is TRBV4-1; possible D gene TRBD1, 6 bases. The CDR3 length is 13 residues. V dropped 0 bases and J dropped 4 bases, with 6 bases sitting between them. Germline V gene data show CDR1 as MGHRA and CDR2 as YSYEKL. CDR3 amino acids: CASSQETGYGYTF. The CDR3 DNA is TGCGCCAGCAGCCAAGAGACAGGCTATGGCTACACCTTC.

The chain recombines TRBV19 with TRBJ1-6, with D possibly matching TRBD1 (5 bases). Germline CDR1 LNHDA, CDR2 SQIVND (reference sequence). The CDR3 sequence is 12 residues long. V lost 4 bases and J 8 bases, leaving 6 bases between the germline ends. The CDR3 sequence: CASSTRDSPLHF. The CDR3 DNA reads TGTGCCAGTAGTACCAGGGATTCACCCCTCCACTTT.

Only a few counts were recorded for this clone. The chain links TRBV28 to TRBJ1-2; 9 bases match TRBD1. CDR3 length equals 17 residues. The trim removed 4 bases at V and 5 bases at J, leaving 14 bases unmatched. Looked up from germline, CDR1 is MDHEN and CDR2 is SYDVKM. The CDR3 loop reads CASSSPSTGGVGYGYTF. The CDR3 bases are TGTGCCAGCAGTTCCCCTTCCACAGGGGGCGTTGGGTATGGCTACACCTTC.

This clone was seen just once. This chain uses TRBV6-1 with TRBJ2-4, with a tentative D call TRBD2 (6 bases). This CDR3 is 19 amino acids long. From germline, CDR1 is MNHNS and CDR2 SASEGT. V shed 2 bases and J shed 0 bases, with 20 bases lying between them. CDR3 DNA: TGTGCCAGCAGTGAAACCACCGGGACTTGGGTTTTAGCCAAAAACATTCAGTACTTC. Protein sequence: CASSETTGTWVLAKNIQYF.

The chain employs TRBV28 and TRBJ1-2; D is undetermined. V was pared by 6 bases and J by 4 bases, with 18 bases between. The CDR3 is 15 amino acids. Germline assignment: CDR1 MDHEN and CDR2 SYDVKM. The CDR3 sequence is CASRLNYNSFYGYTF. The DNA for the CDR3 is TGTGCCAGCAGATTAAATTATAACAGCTTCTATGGCTACACCTTC.

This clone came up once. The CDR3 DNA reads TGTGCCATCACGGACAGGGGGAGGCCTGAAGCTTTCTTT. Translating gives CAITDRGRPEAFF. The V call is TRBV28, the J call TRBJ1-1; 10 nucleotides line up with TRBD1. The CDR3 is 13 residues long. Germline V gene sequence: CDR1 MDHEN, CDR2 SYDVKM. V was pared by 10 bases and J by 6 bases, with 8 bases of the junction left unmatched. Looking up the rest from reference TRBV28 and TRBJ1-1 gives the full variable domain: DVKVTQSSRYLVKRTGEKVFLECVQDMDHENMFWYRQDPGLGLRLIYFSYDVKMKEKGDIPEGYSVSREKKERFSLILESASTNQTSMYLCAITDRGRPEAFFGQGTRLTVV.

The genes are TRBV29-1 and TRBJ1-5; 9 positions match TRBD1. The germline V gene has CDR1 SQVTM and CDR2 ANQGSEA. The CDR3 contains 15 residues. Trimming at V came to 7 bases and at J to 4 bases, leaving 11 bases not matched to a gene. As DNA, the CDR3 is TGCAGCGCTTCGGGACAGGGAGGAGGAAATCAGCCCCAGCATTTT. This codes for CSASGQGGGNQPQHF.

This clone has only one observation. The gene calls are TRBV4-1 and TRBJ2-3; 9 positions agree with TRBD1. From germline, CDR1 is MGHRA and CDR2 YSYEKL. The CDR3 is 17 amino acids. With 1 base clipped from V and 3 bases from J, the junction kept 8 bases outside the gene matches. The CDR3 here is CASSQVWDRANTDTQYF. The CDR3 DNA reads TGCGCCAGCAGCCAAGTTTGGGACAGGGCAAATACAGATACGCAGTATTTT.

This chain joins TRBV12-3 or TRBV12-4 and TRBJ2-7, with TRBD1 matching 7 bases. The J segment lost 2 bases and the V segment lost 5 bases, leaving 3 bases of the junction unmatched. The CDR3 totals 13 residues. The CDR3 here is CASSRQGTYEQYF. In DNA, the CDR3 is TGTGCCAGCAGTCGACAGGGCACCTACGAGCAGTACTTC.

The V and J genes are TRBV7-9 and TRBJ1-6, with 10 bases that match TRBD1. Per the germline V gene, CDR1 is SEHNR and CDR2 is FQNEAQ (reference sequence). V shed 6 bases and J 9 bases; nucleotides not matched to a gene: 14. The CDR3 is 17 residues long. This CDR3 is CASRRKLPGQGFSPLHF. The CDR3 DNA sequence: TGTGCCAGCAGAAGAAAATTACCGGGACAGGGGTTTTCACCCCTCCACTTT.

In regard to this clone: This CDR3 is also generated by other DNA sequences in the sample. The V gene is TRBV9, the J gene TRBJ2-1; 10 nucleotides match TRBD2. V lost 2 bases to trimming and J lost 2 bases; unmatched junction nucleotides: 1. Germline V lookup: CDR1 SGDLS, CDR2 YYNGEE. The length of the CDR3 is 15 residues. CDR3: CASSVTSGPYNEQFF. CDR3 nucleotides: TGTGCCAGCAGCGTGACTAGCGGGCCCTACAATGAGCAGTTCTTC.

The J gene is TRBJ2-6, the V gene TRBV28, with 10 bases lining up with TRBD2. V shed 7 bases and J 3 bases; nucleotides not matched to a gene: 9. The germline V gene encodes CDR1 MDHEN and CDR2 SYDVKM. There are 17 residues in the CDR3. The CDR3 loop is CASIGASGSLGANVLTF. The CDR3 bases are TGTGCCAGCATAGGGGCTAGCGGGAGTCTTGGGGCCAACGTCCTGACTTTC.

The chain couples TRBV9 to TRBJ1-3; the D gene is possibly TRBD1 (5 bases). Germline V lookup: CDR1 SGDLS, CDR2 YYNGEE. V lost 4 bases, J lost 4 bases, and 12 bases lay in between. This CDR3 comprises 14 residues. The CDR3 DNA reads TGTGCCAGCAGCCCCCAAGGGGCGGGAAACACCATATATTTT. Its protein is CASSPQGAGNTIYF.